Detailed here is one T cell receptor beta chain. The count of this clone is one. Its antigen specificity is not known. It has no much larger one-base neighbor in the sample; base qualities were not kept. V is clipped by 5 bases and J by 3 bases, and the sequence between their germline boundaries is 11 bases long. The germline V gene specifies SGHAT as CDR1 and FQNNGV as CDR2. The CDR3 numbers 14 residues from cysteine through phenylalanine. Just the 42-base CDR3 DNA is kept, in frame starting at base 1. The data belong to a study of cytomegalovirus exposure and HLA in healthy donors (dated by TCRdb to 2016 to 2017). Regarding the complete study: According to an earlier analysis of around 600 of the donors, roughly 180 million T cells yielded over 90 million unique TCR beta sequences and approximately 300 Gb of sequence data. The later analysis used no new phenotypic data to find candidate immune exposures, relying instead on TCR beta sequences and their occurrence across donors. Roughly 5 DR-DQ haplotypes were handled as single units for association and clustering, since linkage in the cohort was strong. To decide whether each TCR beta V gene segment behaved as functional or pseudogenic, an earlier analysis of some 600 of the donors relied on high-throughput TCR beta sequencing. All discovery cohort repertoires had been generated using a single sequencing platform. A later genetic analysis took genome-wide SNP genotypes for about 65% of the 666 donors and used that subset as a discovery cohort. The number of donors typed differed by locus, with roughly 620-630 for A, B, C, DRB1 and DQB1, around 560 for DQA1, 606 for DPA1, and around 450 for DPB1. Donor age, sex, ethnicity and CMV serostatus were compiled alongside the repertoire data. Along with the approximately 650-subject first cohort, a separate validation cohort of roughly 110 different subjects was used. Roughly 300 gigabases of sequencing data and 91 million or so unique TCR sequences made up an early release that covered approximately 700 HLA-typed donors. Both class I and class II loci were covered by HLA typing, at four-digit resolution. The aim of the study was to test whether cataloging public T cell receptors could identify signatures of past pathogen exposure. A later analysis re-examined previously published TCR beta repertoires from more than 600 donors and added high-resolution HLA genotyping to investigate patterns of TCR occurrence. Of the 300 to 450 genotyped donors, approximately 80% fell in the genetic ancestry cluster associated with self-reported Caucasian donors. Across approximately 400 genotyped donors of the cohort, an average of roughly 230,000 unique TCR beta nucleotide sequences per donor were sequenced, and 15% to 20% of those sequences were non-productive. The T cell repertoires of 666 subjects were profiled by immunosequencing and related to cytomegalovirus serostatus. High-throughput TCR immunosequencing, statistical association of individual TCRs with disease status, and machine learning were combined to predict cytomegalovirus infection status.

Receptors were amplified or captured by the immunoSEQ multiplex PCR assay. For the multiplex PCR, a mixture combining 60 forward primers for TCR Vbeta segments and 13 reverse primers for TCR Jbeta segments was used. Amplification of the CDR3 region of rearranged TCR beta genes was performed with a multiplex PCR assay on genomic DNA. The Illumina HiSeq System was used to sequence the amplified TCR beta libraries as 87-base-pair reads. Under the source paper's analysis protocol: A later analysis counted about 80 million unique TCR beta chains across the 670 or so repertoires, and about 10 million of these chains were shared by at least two donors. Raw reads were error-corrected and collapsed into unique sequences with a nearest-neighbor algorithm that merged closely related sequences to remove PCR and sequencing errors. To assign V, D and J gene segments, CDR3 sequences were aligned to IMGT reference sequences. Each retained sequence needed at least a six-nucleotide match to both a V gene segment and a J gene segment. Rearrangements were called productive when the CDR3 lacked stop codons and stayed in frame with V and J; all others were non-productive. Following IMGT convention, CDR3 was defined as the stretch from the second conserved V-encoded cysteine up to the conserved J-encoded phenylalanine. Sequences without an unambiguous match to a single V gene segment were excluded from the earlier analysis of over 500 of the donors. In an earlier analysis of approximately 560 of the donors, a V segment was called functional when productive rearrangements were above 56.7%, and segregating when the standard deviation between donors exceeded 5%. A statistical classification framework was built for diagnosing cytomegalovirus status from the catalog of TCR beta chain sequences. V and J gene assignment, in a later analysis, came from comparing TCR nucleotide sequences with IMGT/GENE-DB human TR gene sequences. The TCRdist pipeline was used in a later analysis to assign CDR3 sequences and most-parsimonious VDJ recombination scenarios. In a later analysis, every TCR beta chain was defined by the combination of its CDR3 amino acid sequence and its V-gene family, and reads without a unique V-gene family were dropped. As a way to deal with suspected cross-contamination and a sequencing artifact, a later analysis dropped under 600 nucleotide sequences that were highly shared and had low generation probability. For each public chain, a later analysis derived a clonal expansion index from normalized ranks of inferred template counts within each repertoire. A later analysis computed generation probabilities with a VDJ recombination model fitted to out-of-frame rearrangements, and checked the results against IGoR. In a later analysis, TCR-TCR, TCR-HLA and TCR-CMV co-occurrence was scored with hypergeometric tests, and a repertoire-size bias correction was applied to TCR pairs. To estimate false discovery rates, a later analysis permuted the HLA or CMV assignments 20 times. In a later analysis, co-occurring TCRs were grouped with DBSCAN, and TCRdist sequence similarity was added when clustering was performed within HLA-allele-positive subsets. Repertoires with fewer than 30,000 or more than 120,000 public chains, plus five repertoires with anomalous nucleotide sharing, were excluded from co-occurrence clustering. The immuneACCESS repertoire file appears here via TCRdb, limited to in-frame rearrangements. These files lack a portion of the clones; in checked studies, under half of the deficit traces to unresolved V genes, and the cause of the others is not known. That table supplies the V and J calls and clone size; D and trimming were determined from the DNA. This sample comprises around 150,000 clones, around three quarters of them detected only once. The ten biggest clones cover over 4% of the sample.

The cohort consisted of some 730 healthy bone marrow donors. All cohort members were sampled while nominally healthy, although unrecorded immune exposures were likely present. CMV serostatus was recorded as positive for some 300 and negative for about half of the 666 cohort members, whereas no CMV serostatus was recorded for the donor in question. Every donor gave a peripheral blood sample, and the peripheral blood mononuclear cells from that sample were used for TCR beta sequencing. The Qiagen DNeasy Blood Extraction Kit was used to extract genomic DNA from the blood cell samples. Study-level results and caveats: Correlated functional status among segregating V segments might reflect linkage disequilibrium, but an unknown experimental factor could not be ruled out. CMV serostatus was the only immune exposure information available for the cohort. An earlier analysis of approximately 600 of the donors showed that most TCR beta V segments appeared in productive rearrangements either about 87% or about 30% of the time, which broadly matched IMGT annotations. Compared with equally common non-associated chains, HLA-associated TCR beta chains in a later analysis were more clonally expanded and had lower generation probabilities. HLA typing was unavailable for some donors at each locus, so association tests used only the typed subset. The study gave a list of about 150 TCR beta chains associated with cytomegalovirus. The 87-base-pair reads could not distinguish some IMGT-functional V segments, including TRBV6-2 and TRBV6-3, so those segments were excluded. The sequencing pipeline was judged likely to have produced a cluster of highly shared sequence variants as a technical artifact. In a later genetic analysis, fewer N-insertions in productive TCRs were reported among donors in an Asian-associated ancestry cluster than the roughly 700-donor mean. According to a later analysis, TCR association rates differed among HLA loci, with DRB1 alleles showing the most associated TCRs and HLA-C alleles showing the fewest. The authors suggested that the approach could potentially be generalized to other disease states and immunological phenotypes. Assigning TCR associations to individual alleles was difficult when HLA alleles, especially DR and DQ, strongly co-occurred. Specific HLA alleles were associated with 16,951 TCR beta sequences at a false discovery rate of 0.05 in a later analysis. This cohort had only TCR beta chains sequenced, and the lack of alpha or paired-chain data limited which features could be detected. Three of the identified cytomegalovirus-associated TCR beta chains were confirmed in vitro to be specific for cytomegalovirus antigens. Most CMV-associated TCR beta chains appeared to be HLA-restricted in a later analysis, and the HLA associations seemed to be driven largely by CMV exposure. A further reported finding was that TCR beta sequences accurately predicted the HLA-A and HLA-B alleles for most subjects in the first cohort. According to a later analysis, parvovirus B19, influenza, CMV and Epstein-Barr virus appeared linked to several top co-occurrence clusters. The classifier was reported to diagnose cytomegalovirus status with high specificity and sensitivity in both the original cohort and the validation cohort. Most TCR sequences were observed very rarely across donors, whereas some public TCRs were present in many individuals. In a later genetic analysis, a missense DCLRE1C variant was associated with V-gene and J-gene trimming of TCR beta chains, and the association was replicated in an independent cohort. Sequencing depth was assumed to be roughly uniform across donors in the presence/absence analyses, though that assumption may not hold. About 17 rarely observed V segments, including chromosome 9 orphons, were excluded from the earlier analysis of several hundred of the donors because counts were too low.

This chain is built from TRBV11-2 and TRBJ2-1; TRBD1 is a possible D gene, resting on 6 matching bases. The sequencing sample was made of PBMCs. This receptor was identified in a young man in good health. The bases read TGTGCCAGCAGCCCCGACAGGATCTACAATGAGCAGTTCTTC. Its amino acids are CASSPDRIYNEQFF. The CDR3, completed at both ends by the reference TRBV11-2 and TRBJ2-1 genes, gives the full variable domain EAGVAQSPRYKIIEKRQSVAFWCNPISGHATLYWYQQILGQGPKLLIQFQNNGVVDDSQLPKDRFSAERLKGVDSTLKIQPAKLEDSAVYLCASSPDRIYNEQFFGPGTRLTVL.